A single sample gave rise to the 13 T cell receptor beta chains below, sequenced in a study of blood T cell repertoires in COVID-19. Sequencing was performed with immunoSEQ multiplex PCR; in TCRdb, only in-frame clones are kept and a portion is missing. The table has about 280,000 clones, roughly 90% seen once. Source material: peripheral blood. These receptors came from a woman aged 25 to 39 with COVID-19, enrolled during active disease.

In DNA form, the CDR3 reads TGTGCCAGCAGCTTGGCGGGACAGGGTCCCCAGCATTTT. This sequence encodes CASSLAGQGPQHF. The chain is built from TRBV5-4 and TRBJ1-5, with 9 bases that match TRBD1. This CDR3 spans 13 amino acids. The V gene's germline CDR1 is SGHNT and CDR2 YYREEE (reference sequence). V dropped 0 bases and J dropped 10; count of bases not matched to a gene: 2. The full variable domain, in which reference TRBV5-4 and TRBJ1-5 provide the parts outside the CDR3, is ETGVTQSPTHLIKTRGQQVTLRCSSQSGHNTVSWYQQALGQGPQFIFQYYREEENGRGNFPPRFSGLQFPNYSSELNVNALELDDSALYLCASSLAGQGPQHFGDGTRLSIL.

The V call is TRBV27, the J call TRBJ1-2, with TRBD1 matching over 9 bases. This CDR3 is built from 15 residues. Germline V gives CDR1 MNHEY, CDR2 SMNVEV (reference sequence). Unmatched junction bases numbered 8, after V lost 4 bases and J lost 5 bases. CDR3 amino acids: CASSYRTGGGYGYTF. CDR3 coding DNA: TGTGCCAGCAGTTACAGAACAGGGGGCGGGTATGGCTACACCTTC.

DNA for the CDR3: TGCGCCAGCAGCTGGGACAGGGGGGCGACTGAAGCTTTCTTT. This gives the protein CASSWDRGATEAFF. This chain joins TRBV5-1 and TRBJ1-1; TRBD1 aligns across 11 bases. Germline CDR1 is SGHRS and CDR2 is YFSETQ. This CDR3 has 14 amino acids. V lost 3 bases, J lost 5 bases, and 3 bases stayed unmatched.

This clone was seen just once. The genes are TRBV28 and TRBJ1-2; TRBD1 is a possible D gene (6 bases). The V gene's germline CDR1 is MDHEN and CDR2 SYDVKM. This CDR3 region has 15 residues. Trimming left V 3 bases short and J 4 bases short, with 15 bases between. CDR3 bases: TGTGCCAGCAGTTTCGCGACAGGTGTCGGCTATGGCTACACCTTC. Amino acids: CASSFATGVGYGYTF.

The gene calls are TRBV5-6 and TRBJ1-5, with TRBD1 matching 8 bases. This CDR3 has 15 amino acids. V lost 4 bases and J lost 4; bases outside the gene matches: 7. The germline V gene encodes CDR1 SGHDT and CDR2 YYEEEE. The CDR3 sequence is CASSASTGANQPQHF. CDR3 sequence (DNA): TGTGCCAGCAGCGCGTCGACAGGGGCGAATCAGCCCCAGCATTTT.

This clone came up once. The gene calls are TRBV6-6 and TRBJ2-4; D is unclear. Germline CDR1 MNHNY, CDR2 SVGAGI (reference sequence). V was pared by 5 bases and J by 0 bases, with 11 bases between. CDR3 size: 15 residues. In DNA, the CDR3 is TGTGCCAGCAGTACCCCAGGAACAGCCAAAAACATTCAGTACTTC. Translated, it gives CASSTPGTAKNIQYF.

The genes are TRBV28 and TRBJ2-1; D not resolved. V gave up 1 base and J gave up 1 base, with 14 bases separating them. The CDR3 contains 17 residues. CDR1 is MDHEN and CDR2 is SYDVKM in the germline V gene. This CDR3 reads CASSLSSWSLSYNEQFF. The CDR3 DNA reads as TGTGCCAGCAGTTTATCCTCCTGGAGCCTATCCTACAATGAGCAGTTCTTC.

To note about this clone: An end of the junction does not agree with germline; a read error may underlie this. Different DNA sequences within this sample yield the same CDR3. The rearrangement uses TRBV10-1 and TRBJ1-1, with 8 bases matching TRBD1. This CDR3 spans 12 amino acids. Germline V CDR1 and CDR2: WNHNN, SYGVQD (reference sequence). The CDR3 DNA reads TGCGCCAGCAGCGACAGGGGTGATGAAGCCTTCTTT. Its protein product is CASSDRGDEAFF.

J is TRBJ2-1 and V is TRBV4-1, with TRBD2 identical over 7 bases. The CDR3 contains 19 residues. CDR1 is MGHRA, CDR2 YSYEKL, per germline. J lost 8 bases, V lost 4 bases, and 23 bases had no gene match. CDR3 in DNA: TGCGCCAGCAGCCCCGGAGTGCAACGGGGGGTTAAATTCTCCGATGAGCAGTTCTTC. Protein product: CASSPGVQRGVKFSDEQFF.

CDR3 residues: CSASPYKTGGRETQYF. CDR3 bases: TGCAGTGCTAGTCCGTATAAGACAGGGGGAAGAGAGACCCAGTACTTC. This chain joins TRBV20-1 and TRBJ2-5; 9 bases agree with TRBD1. The trim removed 3 bases at V and 4 bases at J, leaving 12 bases unmatched. Per the germline V gene, CDR1 is DFQATT and CDR2 is SNEGSKA (reference sequence). CDR3 length: 16 amino acids.

V usage is TRBV18 and J usage is TRBJ2-4; 9 bases match TRBD1. The CDR3 covers 18 residues. V was pared by 4 bases and J by 0 bases, with 10 bases of the junction left unmatched. Germline-derived CDR1 and CDR2 are KGHSH and LQKENI. The CDR3, as DNA: TGTGCCAGCTCACGAGTGGGGACAGGGAATCTAGCCAAAAACATTCAGTACTTC. Translating gives CASSRVGTGNLAKNIQYF. Combining the CDR3 with reference TRBV18 and TRBJ2-4 gives the whole variable domain NAGVMQNPRHLVRRRGQEARLRCSPMKGHSHVYWYRQLPEEGLKFMVYLQKENIIDESGMPKERFSAEFPKEGPSILRIQQVVRGDSAAYFCASSRVGTGNLAKNIQYFGAGTRLSVL.

The rearrangement links TRBV2 to TRBJ2-7; 7 bases fit TRBD2. The V segment lost 6 bases and the J segment 3 bases; nucleotides outside the gene matches: 17. This CDR3 region has 17 residues. CDR1 and CDR2 from the germline V gene are SNHLY and FYNNEI. For the CDR3, the DNA is TGTGCCAGCAGGGGGACTATCCCAGGAGGCGGGGTCTACGAGCAGTACTTC. It codes for CASRGTIPGGGVYEQYF.

The rearrangement links TRBV30 to TRBJ2-7, with 11 bases matching TRBD2. The germline V gene has CDR1 GTSNPN and CDR2 SVGIG (reference sequence). J gave up 2 bases and V 3 bases, and 12 bases lay outside the gene matches. The CDR3 spans 17 residues. CDR3 bases: TGTGCCTGGAGCCTCCCGGCGGGACTAGCGGCCACCTACGAGCAGTACTTC. It specifies CAWSLPAGLAATYEQYF.